Here is one T cell receptor beta chain with its context. The source of the sample is a study of blood T cell repertoires in COVID-19. The wider study: Samples of COVID-19 (acute and convalescent) were obtained from the United States, Italy and Spain.

The length of the CDR3 is 14 residues. Germline V gene lookup returns CDR1 SGHNT and CDR2 YYREEE (reference sequence). V was pared by 4 bases and J by 8 bases, with 13 bases between. In the source study's methods: Cell counts per sample came from amplifying reference gene primers. Sequenced by immunoSEQ multiplex PCR; TCRdb stores in-frame clones only, minus some. Clone size and V and J calls were adopted from that table, with D and trimming inferred from the DNA. The sample yields approximately 69,000 clones, 79% seen once. This TCR was sampled from a human donor in a cohort sampled during active COVID-19. Sequenced input: peripheral blood. The chain carries TRBV5-4 and TRBJ1-6; the D gene is possibly TRBD1 (5 bases). In DNA, the CDR3 is TGTGCCAGCAGCCCCGACAGACGGGATTCACCCCTCCACTTT. Amino acids: CASSPDRRDSPLHF.